These T cell receptor beta chains were read from a single sample in a study of cytomegalovirus exposure and HLA in healthy donors. Profiled with immunoSEQ multiplex PCR; TCRdb holds only in-frame clones, not every one. The sample lists approximately 180,000 clones, 79% occurring once. The sequenced sample was PBMCs. The receptors here all came from a woman aged 50 to 60 in good health and CMV-seronegative. Each CDR3 is given with its conserved first and last residue.

CASSPVLASGGGPQYF,TRBV7-2,TRBJ2-5
CATSTWDRGNGYTF,TRBV15,TRBJ1-2
CASSRLALEQFF,TRBV6-1,TRBJ2-1
CASRGGVSNTEAFF,TRBV19,TRBJ1-1
CGNGGLAGGPRNEQFF,TRBV7-4,TRBJ2-1
CASRRAGVAGELFF,TRBV28,TRBJ2-2
CASSETGTRDTQYF,TRBV2,TRBJ2-3
CASSPWGPLSGYGYTF,TRBV4-1,TRBJ1-2
CASSPGLAGSNEQFF,TRBV9,TRBJ2-1
CASSVGGTSGRLEQYF,TRBV9,TRBJ2-7
CASSPLTGWNSPLHF,TRBV7-8,TRBJ1-6
CASSLTSGDSRCYF,TRBV6-1,TRBJ2-3
CATTTALNTEAFF,TRBV19,TRBJ1-1
CASSNPLAHVSDTQYF,TRBV21-1,TRBJ2-3
CASSFWDRDPGELFF,TRBV27,TRBJ2-2
CASSLPLGDEQFF,TRBV5-4,TRBJ2-1
CASSHTGSGAREQYF,TRBV4-3,TRBJ2-7
CASSRTSGVEQFF,TRBV6-1,TRBJ2-1
CASSQASGSSYNEQFF,TRBV4-2,TRBJ2-1
CASRGAGWNTEAFF,TRBV28,TRBJ1-1
CASSYGQSYNEQFF,TRBV5-1,TRBJ2-1
CSVQGWGAGANVLTF,TRBV29-1,TRBJ2-6
CASSVAPAGTWGSDTQYF,TRBV9,TRBJ2-3
CASSLAGRDPKNIQYF,TRBV28,TRBJ2-4
CASRQGANSYEQYF,TRBV6-5,TRBJ2-7
CASSLPGQVRYEQYF,TRBV5-6,TRBJ2-7
CASSLYFTGGPAGELFF,TRBV2,TRBJ2-2
CASSHLQGPDGYTF,TRBV4-1,TRBJ1-2
CASNTGGKGMDEQYF,TRBV6-4,TRBJ2-7
CASRNRGMNTEAFF,TRBV19,TRBJ1-1
CASSLTPSLTGYTF,TRBV7-3,TRBJ1-2
CASRGLNEKLFF,TRBV6-6,TRBJ1-4
CASSLRQGVYEQYF,TRBV5-1,.